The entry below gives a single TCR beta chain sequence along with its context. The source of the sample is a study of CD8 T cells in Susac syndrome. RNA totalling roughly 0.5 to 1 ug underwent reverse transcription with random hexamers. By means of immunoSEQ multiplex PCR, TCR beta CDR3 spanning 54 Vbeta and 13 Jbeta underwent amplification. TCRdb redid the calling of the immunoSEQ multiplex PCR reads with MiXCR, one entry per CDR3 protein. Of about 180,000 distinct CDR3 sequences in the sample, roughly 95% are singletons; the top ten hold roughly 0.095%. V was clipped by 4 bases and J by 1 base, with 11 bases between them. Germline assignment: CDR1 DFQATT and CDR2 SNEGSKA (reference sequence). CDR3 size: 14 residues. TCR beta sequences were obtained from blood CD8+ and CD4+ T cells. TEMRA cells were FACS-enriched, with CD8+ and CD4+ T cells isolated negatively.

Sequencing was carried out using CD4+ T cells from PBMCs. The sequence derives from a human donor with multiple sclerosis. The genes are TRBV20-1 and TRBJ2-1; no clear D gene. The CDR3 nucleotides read TGCAGTGCTACAAGCGATAGGTCCTACAATGAGCAGTTCTTC. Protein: CSATSDRSYNEQFF.